This record looks at one T cell receptor beta chain sequence and its context. Its antigen is not known. It was 5'RACE with constant-segment primers that produced the TCR alpha and TCR beta cDNA libraries, which carried sample barcodes and UMIs. TCRdb re-analysed the 5' RACE reads in MiXCR, keeping a single row per CDR3 protein. Among about 600,000 distinct CDR3 sequences listed, approximately 21% were seen once. This record belongs to a study of T-cell memory formation after mild COVID-19. Findings and limits, study-wide: Clones that got smaller from day 15 to 85 had even CD4/CD8, while clones growing later tipped toward CD4+. Mainly in CM and EM were contracting CD4+ clones; CD8+ were in EMRA. Several responding clones turned up in pre-infection memory, indicating that cross-reactive memory may have taken part.

V dropped 3 bases and J dropped 12; count of bases not matched to a gene: 16. The length of the CDR3 is 17 residues. Germline V lookup: CDR1 MNHEY, CDR2 SVGAGI. V is TRBV6-5 and J is TRBJ2-1; 11 bases are shared with TRBD2. What was sequenced was PBMCs or a T cell subset sorted from them (not recorded which). This TCR derives from an adult woman who had mild COVID-19 (a few samples of this study predate the infection). Cell type and time point are not known. The CDR3 nucleotides are TGTGCCAGCAGTTATTCTTCAACTAGCGGGAGACTTTCTGGGCAGTTCTTC. Translated: CASSYSSTSGRLSGQFF.